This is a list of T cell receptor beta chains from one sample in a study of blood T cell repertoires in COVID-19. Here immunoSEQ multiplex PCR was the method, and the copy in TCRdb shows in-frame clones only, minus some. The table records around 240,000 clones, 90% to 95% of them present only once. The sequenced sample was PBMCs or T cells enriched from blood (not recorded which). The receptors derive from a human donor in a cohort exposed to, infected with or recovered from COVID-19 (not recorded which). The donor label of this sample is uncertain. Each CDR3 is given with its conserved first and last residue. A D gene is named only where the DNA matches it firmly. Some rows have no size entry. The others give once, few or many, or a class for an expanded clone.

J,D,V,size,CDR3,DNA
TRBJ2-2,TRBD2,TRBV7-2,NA,CASSGRGTGELFF,TGTGCCAGCAGCGGGAGGGGTACCGGGGAGCTGTTTTTT
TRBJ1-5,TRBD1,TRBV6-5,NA,CASSYAPGQGQPQHF,TGTGCCAGCAGTTACGCTCCGGGACAGGGTCAGCCCCAGCATTTT
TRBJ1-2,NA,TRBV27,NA,CASSYQGWYGYTF,TGTGCCAGCAGTTACCAGGGCTGGTATGGCTACACCTTC
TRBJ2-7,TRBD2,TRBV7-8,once,CASSLSGGEQYF,TGTGCCAGCAGCTTGAGCGGGGGTGAGCAGTACTTC
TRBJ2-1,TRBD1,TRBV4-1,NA,CASSRFGTGVLDEQFF,TGCGCCAGCAGCCGATTCGGGACAGGGGTTTTGGATGAGCAGTTCTTC
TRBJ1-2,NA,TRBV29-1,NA,CSVVAGNYGYTF,TGCAGCGTTGTGGCGGGTAACTATGGCTACACCTTC
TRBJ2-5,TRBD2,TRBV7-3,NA,CASSLRAGGMETQYF,TGTGCCAGCAGCTTAAGAGCGGGGGGAATGGAGACCCAGTACTTC
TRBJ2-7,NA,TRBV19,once,CASSMPGSSYEQYF,TGTGCCAGTAGTATGCCAGGCAGCTCCTACGAGCAGTACTTC
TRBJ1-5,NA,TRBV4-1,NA,CASSGAGYQPQHF,TGCGCCAGCAGCGGGGCAGGGTATCAGCCCCAGCATTTT
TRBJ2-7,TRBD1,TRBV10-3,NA,CAISESTLRDRTYEQYF,TGTGCCATCAGTGAGTCGACGTTGAGGGACAGGACATACGAGCAGTACTTC
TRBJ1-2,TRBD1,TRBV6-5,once,CASSYGDRGYGYTF,TGTGCCAGCAGTTACGGGGACAGGGGATATGGCTACACCTTC
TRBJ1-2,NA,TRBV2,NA,CASSGGLNYGYTF,TGTGCCAGCAGTGGAGGCCTTAACTATGGCTACACCTTC
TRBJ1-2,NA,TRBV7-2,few,CASSLSSGADYGYTF,TGTGCCAGCAGCTTAAGTAGCGGAGCGGATTATGGCTACACCTTC
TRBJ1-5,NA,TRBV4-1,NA,CASSQEQQGNQPQHF,TGCGCCAGCAGCCAAGAACAGCAGGGCAATCAGCCCCAGCATTTT